These T cell receptor beta chains were read from a single sample in a study of blood T cells in healthy people across ages. TCRdb redid the calling of the 5' RACE reads with MiXCR, one entry per CDR3 protein. The data contain about 930,000 distinct CDR3 sequences, 29% of them seen just once; the ten biggest clones take up roughly 10%. The same sample was also studied in work on T cells of mothers and their children.

What was sequenced was blood. These receptors all come from a woman between 35 and 50 years old in good health. Each CDR3 is given with its conserved first and last residue. D genes are given only for firm matches. Not every row has a clone size; where given, it reads once, few, many or a size class.

j_call d_call v_call clone_size cdr3_nt cdr3_aa
TRBJ2-5 - TRBV20-1 few TGCAGTGTTGTCGACCGCGGCGGAAAGACCCAGTACTTC CSVVDRGGKTQYF
TRBJ2-7 - TRBV7-9 many TGTGCCAGCAGCGGAGGAACAGGGTACTACGAGCAGTACTTC CASSGGTGYYEQYF
TRBJ2-1 - TRBV20-1 many TGCAGTGCTAGAGATGGTATAGCGAGCTCCTACAATGAGCAGTTCTTC CSARDGIASSYNEQFF
TRBJ1-1 - TRBV28 - TGTGCCAGCAGTTTCCTCGGACGGGGGGCGCCGGGAGGCATTGAAGCTTTCTTT CASSFLGRGAPGGIEAFF
TRBJ2-7 TRBD1 TRBV20-1 - TGCAGTGCTCGACCTTGGGAGCCAGGGGGCGACGAGCAGTACTTC CSARPWEPGGDEQYF
TRBJ1-2 - TRBV20-1 - TGCAGTGCTAGTGGGGACACCGGGAACATTAACTATGGCTACACCTTC CSASGDTGNINYGYTF
TRBJ2-7 - TRBV12-3/TRBV12-4 - TGTGCCATCCCCCCGGCTAGCCGATCCTACGAGCAGTACTTC CAIPPASRSYEQYF
TRBJ1-1 - TRBV12-3/TRBV12-4 - TGTGCCAGCAGTTTCAAGGGGGACACTGGAGCTTTCTTT CASSFKGDTGAFF
TRBJ1-2 - TRBV27 many TGTGCCAGCAGTTCAGTGGGCGCCGGGGGCTACACCTTC CASSSVGAGGYTF
TRBJ1-2 - TRBV5-1 many TGCGCCAGCAGCTTGGAACAGCTATATGGCTACACCTTC CASSLEQLYGYTF
TRBJ2-3 - TRBV10-3 - TGTGCCATCGGGGGACATACTAGCACAGATACGCAGTATTTT CAIGGHTSTDTQYF
TRBJ2-3 TRBD2 TRBV7-6 few TGTGCCAGCAGCTCACCCATCGAGCGGGGAGGCCTAGATACGCAGTATTTT CASSSPIERGGLDTQYF
TRBJ2-3 TRBD1 TRBV25-1 - TGTGCCAGCAGTGCTCGGGAGGAAGGACAGGGGGTAATAACGCAGTATTTT CASSAREEGQGVITQYF
TRBJ2-7 - TRBV3-1 - TGTGCCAGCAGCCAATCCCTTTTTTGGGAGCAGTACTTC CASSQSLFWEQYF
TRBJ2-1 - TRBV4-1 many TGCGCCAGCAGCCAAGGAGCGGGCAACTCCTACAATGAGCAGTTCTTC CASSQGAGNSYNEQFF
TRBJ1-2 TRBD1 TRBV3-1 few TGTGCCAGCAGCCAAGGGGACAGCGAAAACTATGGCTACACCTTC CASSQGDSENYGYTF
TRBJ2-7 TRBD2 TRBV2 - TGTGCCAGCGATCAGAGCGGGGTAGTTTACGAGCAGTACTTC CASDQSGVVYEQYF
TRBJ2-3 TRBD2 TRBV30 - TGTGCCTGGAGTCTGAGCGGGGGGCCGAATACGCAGTATTTT CAWSLSGGPNTQYF
TRBJ2-2 - TRBV29-1 - TGCAGCGTTGAAGATCCCGACAGGGCCACCGGGGGGCTGTTTTTT CSVEDPDRATGGLFF
TRBJ2-5 TRBD2 TRBV27 few TGTGCCAGCAGCCCCCTGAGCCTAGCGGGGAAAGAGACCCAGTACTTC CASSPLSLAGKETQYF
TRBJ2-7 - TRBV27 - TGTGCCAGCAGGGTCCACCAGGGAAACGAGCAGTACTTC CASRVHQGNEQYF
TRBJ1-1 TRBD1 TRBV28 - TGTGCCAGCAGATTTAGTGACAGGGGGTCCTCTGAAGCTTTCTTT CASRFSDRGSSEAFF
TRBJ1-6 - TRBV5-1 few TGCGTCAGCAGCGATCAGGGGACCGGGTATTCACCCCCCCACTTT CVSSDQGTGYSPPHF
TRBJ2-1 - TRBV9 - TGTGCCAGCAGCCCGACGGGGTGTAATGAGCAGTTCTTC CASSPTGCNEQFF
TRBJ2-1 - TRBV6-5 - TGTGCCAGCAGATCCCGCCGGGAAGAGACCCAGTTCTTC CASRSRREETQFF
TRBJ2-7 - TRBV7-9 - TGTGCCAGCAGCCAGGGGGGAATCAGCTCCTGCGAGCAGTACTTC CASSQGGISSCEQYF
TRBJ2-5 TRBD2 TRBV7-2 - TGTGCCAGCAGCTTAGGCGGGGGGGAAAGGGCCCAGTACTTC CASSLGGGERAQYF
TRBJ2-3 TRBD1 TRBV20-1 - TGCAGTGCTAGAGGTACAGGGGCGTACACAGATACGCAGTATTTT CSARGTGAYTDTQYF
TRBJ2-3 - TRBV24-1 few TGTGCCACCAGTGACCGTACAGGGAGCACAGATACGCAGTATTTT CATSDRTGSTDTQYF